Listed below are T cell receptor beta chains from one sample, sequenced in a study of cytomegalovirus exposure and HLA in healthy donors. Here immunoSEQ multiplex PCR was the method, and the copy in TCRdb shows in-frame clones only, minus some. The sample holds some 130,000 clones, 80% seen once. The sequencing sample was made of PBMCs. The receptors shown here come from a human donor in good health. Each CDR3 is given with its conserved first and last residue. A D gene is named only where the DNA matches it firmly. Not all rows give a size; the values are once, few, many and, for expanded clones, a class.

>TRBJ2-3|TRBD1|TRBV13|-
TGTGCCAGCAGTCACAGGGGAACTAGCACAGATACGCAGTATTTT
CASSHRGTSTDTQYF
>TRBJ2-2|TRBD1|TRBV19|-
TGTGCCAGCGGGGGACAGGGGGCATTAGGGGAGCTGTTTTTT
CASGGQGALGELFF
>TRBJ1-1|-|TRBV12-5|once
TGTGCTAGTGGTTTCTACCCGGGGGTGAACACTGAAGCTTTCTTT
CASGFYPGVNTEAFF
>TRBJ1-1|-|TRBV6-5|-
TGTGCCAGCAGTTACTCGGGGAGGGGAGAAGCTTTCTTT
CASSYSGRGEAFF
>TRBJ1-4|-|TRBV14|-
TGTGCCAGCAGCCAAGACTTGACAGAAACTAATGAAAAACTGTTTTTT
CASSQDLTETNEKLFF
>TRBJ1-2|TRBD1|TRBV4-1|-
TGCGCCAGCAGCCAAGTGGGGGACAGTTTCTATGGCTACACCTTC
CASSQVGDSFYGYTF
>TRBJ2-7|TRBD2|TRBV5-1|-
TGCGCCAGCAGCCCCAACGGGGGGACTGGTGAGCAGTACTTC
CASSPNGGTGEQYF
>TRBJ1-2|-|TRBV5-1|-
TGCGCCAGCAGCTTGGCCACAGGTATCAACACCTTC
CASSLATGINTF
>TRBJ1-2|-|TRBV7-9|few
TGTGCCAGCAGCTTCGACAGGCCTCTAGGCTACACCTTC
CASSFDRPLGYTF
>TRBJ1-5|TRBD1|TRBV2|once
TGTGCCAGCAGTGGGACAGGGGGTCCCTTGAGCAATCAGCCCCAGCATTTT
CASSGTGGPLSNQPQHF
>TRBJ1-6|-|TRBV27|-
TGTGCCAGCAGTTCCAGCTCCTATAATTCACCCCTCCACTTT
CASSSSSYNSPLHF
>TRBJ2-2|-|TRBV6-6|many
TGTGCCAGCAGTTCGACAAGGGGGGGTAACACCGGGGAGCTGTTTTTT
CASSSTRGGNTGELFF
>TRBJ2-1|TRBD2|TRBV4-1|-
TGCGCCAGCAGCCAAGAACTAGCGGGGGGGGCGTTCTTC
CASSQELAGGAFF
>TRBJ1-2|TRBD1|TRBV5-4|-
TGTGCCAGCAGCTTCCGGGACAGGGGGCGATTTGAGGACTATGGCTACACCTTC
CASSFRDRGRFEDYGYTF
>TRBJ1-6|-|TRBV6-1|-
TGTGCCAGTTCCCAGGGGAATAATTCACCCCTCCACTTT
CASSQGNNSPLHF
>TRBJ2-1|TRBD1|TRBV27|-
TGTGCCAGCAGTTTTTCGGTGGGACAGCACAATGAGCAGTTCTTC
CASSFSVGQHNEQFF
>TRBJ2-7|-|TRBV15|-
TGTGCCACCAGCAGCGACCGGGACACCTTCCGGGAGCAGTACTTC
CATSSDRDTFREQYF
>TRBJ2-3|-|TRBV7-2|-
TGTGCCAGCGGAGATTCAGGGGCAGATACGCAGTATTTT
CASGDSGADTQYF
>TRBJ1-4|TRBD1|TRBV13|-
TGTGCCAGCAGCAACTCAGGGGGCGTAGAAAAACTGTTTTTT
CASSNSGGVEKLFF
>TRBJ1-5|-|TRBV5-6|-
TGTGCCAGCAGCTTAGGAGGGAGCAATCAGCCCCAGCATTTT
CASSLGGSNQPQHF
>TRBJ2-3|TRBD1|TRBV6-1|-
TGTGCCAGTGGGGGGGGGACAGGGGGGAATACGCAGTATTTT
CASGGGTGGNTQYF
>TRBJ2-1|-|TRBV19|once
TGTGCCAGTAGTATATGGGCCAGGGATGATGAGCAGTTCTTC
CASSIWARDDEQFF
>TRBJ1-1|-|TRBV18|-
TGTGCCAGCTCACGCGACAGGTTTAGGGACACTGAAGCTTTCTTT
CASSRDRFRDTEAFF
>TRBJ1-4|-|TRBV6-1|-
TGTGCCAGCAGTGAAAACCCAGGGGCGGAAAAACTGTTTTTT
CASSENPGAEKLFF
>TRBJ2-7|-|TRBV19|-
TGTGCCAGTTTCGCAGGGTTAGACGAGCAGTACTTC
CASFAGLDEQYF
>TRBJ1-1|-|TRBV7-3|-
TGTGCCAGCAGCCCAGCCGGGGGTAACACTGAAGCTTTCTTT
CASSPAGGNTEAFF
>TRBJ2-7|-|TRBV2|few
TGTGCCAGCGTAGCCCAGGGCCCCACGTCGGACGAGCAGTACTTC
CASVAQGPTSDEQYF
>TRBJ2-7|TRBD1|TRBV14|-
TGTGCCAGCAGCCAGACAGGGGGCAGCTACGAGCAGTACTTC
CASSQTGGSYEQYF
>TRBJ2-3|-|TRBV7-9|once
TGTGCCAGCAGCAGGGGGTCGACTAAAGCGTCAGATACGCAGTATTTT
CASSRGSTKASDTQYF
>TRBJ1-2|TRBD1|TRBV9|-
TGTGCCAGCAGCGGAAGACAAGGGGGCCCCGATCTTGGCTACACCTTC
CASSGRQGGPDLGYTF
>TRBJ1-1|TRBD1|TRBV6-5|-
TGTGCCAGCAGAAGTACCGGGACAGTGAACACTGAAGCTTTCTTT
CASRSTGTVNTEAFF
>TRBJ1-2|TRBD1|TRBV2|-
TGTGCCAGCAGTCCCCGGACAGGAGTCTATGGCTACACCTTC
CASSPRTGVYGYTF
>TRBJ1-1|-|TRBV4-1|few
TGCGCCAGCAGCCAAGGACAGTCTAGGAACACTGAAGCTTTCTTT
CASSQGQSRNTEAFF
>TRBJ2-1|TRBD2|TRBV7-6|-
TGTGCCAGCAGCGTAACCGGGACTAGGGCCTACAATGAGCAGTTCTTC
CASSVTGTRAYNEQFF
>TRBJ2-3|-|TRBV7-9|-
TGTGCCAGCAGCTTAGTGGCGGCGGGGATGGCAGATACGCAGTATTTT
CASSLVAAGMADTQYF
>TRBJ1-5|-|TRBV4-2|-
TGTGCCAGCAGCCAAGACAAGGGGGGGAGGCAGCCCCAGCATTTT
CASSQDKGGRQPQHF
>TRBJ2-7|-|TRBV6-5|-
TGTGCCAGCAGCCACGGGGTTGACGAGCAGTACTTC
CASSHGVDEQYF
>TRBJ1-1|TRBD1|TRBV7-9|-
TGTTCCAGCAGCCCGCAGGGACAGGGCGCGAACACTGAAGCTTTCTTT
CSSSPQGQGANTEAFF
>TRBJ1-1|-|TRBV18|-
TGTGCCAGCTCACCAATGGAGAACCCCCCTGAAGCTTTCTTT
CASSPMENPPEAFF
>TRBJ2-1|TRBD2|TRBV10-1|-
TGCGCCAGCAGTGACCGAAGCGGGGGGCTTGATGAGCAGTTCTTC
CASSDRSGGLDEQFF
>TRBJ2-7|-|TRBV10-2|-
TGCGCCAGCAGTGAGGGCGCGGATACCTACGAGCAGTACTTC
CASSEGADTYEQYF
>TRBJ2-1|-|TRBV5-5|-
TGTGCCAGCAGCTTTATTTCCCTCAATGAGCAGTTCTTC
CASSFISLNEQFF
>TRBJ1-5|-|TRBV19|-
TGTGCCAGTAATGGAGCAGGGAATAGCAATCAGCCCCAGCATTTT
CASNGAGNSNQPQHF
>TRBJ2-5|-|TRBV10-3|-
TGTGCCACTTCCGGGACATTTGAGACCCAGTACTTC
CATSGTFETQYF
>TRBJ2-1|-|TRBV5-1|-
TGCGCCAGCAGCTTGGTTGGACAGGGACTATATGAGCAGTTCTTC
CASSLVGQGLYEQFF
>TRBJ2-7|TRBD1|TRBV5-4|-
TGTGCCAGCAGCGGGGAGACAGGGGCCTACGAGCAGTACTTC
CASSGETGAYEQYF
>TRBJ2-1|TRBD2|TRBV4-1|-
TGCGCCAGCAGCCGAGGGTCCGGGACTAGCGTTTACAATGAGCAGTTCTTC
CASSRGSGTSVYNEQFF
>TRBJ1-1|-|TRBV19|-
TGTGCCAGTAGCAGGGCGGGGGACACTGAAGCTTTCTTT
CASSRAGDTEAFF
>TRBJ1-1|-|TRBV5-6|-
TGTGCCAGCAGCTTGGGGGCGGGGAACACTGAAGCTTTCTTT
CASSLGAGNTEAFF
>TRBJ2-5|TRBD1|TRBV27|-
TGTGCCAGCAGTACTACAGGGGGCGCGTGGTTAGAGACCCAGTACTTC
CASSTTGGAWLETQYF
>TRBJ1-1|-|TRBV5-1|-
TGCGCCAGCAGCTCCCCTGGGACATCTGAAGCTTTCTTT
CASSSPGTSEAFF
>TRBJ2-7|-|TRBV13|-
TGTGCCAGCAGCTTAGACTCCCCCGAGCAGTACTTC
CASSLDSPEQYF
>TRBJ2-7|-|TRBV19|-
TGTGCCAGTAGTCCCTCAGCGAGCTACGAGCAGTACTTC
CASSPSASYEQYF
>TRBJ1-4|TRBD1|TRBV6-1|-
TGTGCCAGCAGTGCCAGGGGACAGGGGCGATCCAGTAGGGGAAAACTGTTTTTT
CASSARGQGRSSRGKLFF
>TRBJ2-4|TRBD1|TRBV7-6|-
TGTGCCAGCAGCCCAGACAGGGGGATAGCTGGGTATATTCAGTACTTC
CASSPDRGIAGYIQYF
>TRBJ2-2|TRBD2|TRBV19|-
TGTGCCAGTAGTATTTCCGGACTAGCGGGGGGGAACACCGGGGAGCTGTTTTTT
CASSISGLAGGNTGELFF
>TRBJ2-1|-|TRBV25-1|-
TGTGCCAGCAGTGATTTAAAGCTCAATGAGCAGTTCTTC
CASSDLKLNEQFF
>TRBJ2-2|-|TRBV6-5|-
TGTGCCAGCAGTTACCTTGACAGTTCGAACACCGGGGAGCTGTTTTTT
CASSYLDSSNTGELFF
>TRBJ2-3|TRBD1|TRBV18|-
TGTGCCAGCTCACCGACAGGGCTTGGGCGCACAGATACGCAGTATTTT
CASSPTGLGRTDTQYF
>TRBJ1-4|-|TRBV7-9|-
TGTGCCAGCAGCTACGATTCACAGTCTAATGAAAAACTGTTTTTT
CASSYDSQSNEKLFF